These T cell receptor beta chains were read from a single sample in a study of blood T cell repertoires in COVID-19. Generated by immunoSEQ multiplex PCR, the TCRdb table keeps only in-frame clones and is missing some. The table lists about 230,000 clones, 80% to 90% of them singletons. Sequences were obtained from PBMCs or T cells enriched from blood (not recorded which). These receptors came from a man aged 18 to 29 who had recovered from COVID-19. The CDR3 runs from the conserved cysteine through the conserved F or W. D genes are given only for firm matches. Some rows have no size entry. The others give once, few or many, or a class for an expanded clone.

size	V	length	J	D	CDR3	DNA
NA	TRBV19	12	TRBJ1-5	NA	CASSAGNQPQHF	TGTGCCAGTAGTGCCGGGAATCAGCCCCAGCATTTT
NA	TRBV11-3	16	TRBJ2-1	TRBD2	CASSLESSGWYNEQFF	TGTGCCAGCAGCTTAGAATCTAGCGGGTGGTACAATGAGCAGTTCTTC
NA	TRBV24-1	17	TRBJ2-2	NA	CATSDPLGGTMSGELFF	TGTGCCACCAGTGATCCCCTGGGGGGGACAATGAGCGGGGAGCTGTTTTTT
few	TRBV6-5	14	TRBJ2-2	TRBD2	CASSRLGGGGELFF	TGTGCCAGCAGTCGACTGGGGGGGGGCGGGGAGCTGTTTTTT
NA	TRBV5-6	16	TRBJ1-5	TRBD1	CASSLRGTDSNQPQHF	TGTGCCAGCAGCTTACGGGGGACAGATAGCAATCAGCCCCAGCATTTT
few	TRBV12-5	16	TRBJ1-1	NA	CASGLILRAANTEAFF	TGTGCTAGTGGTTTGATACTCAGGGCAGCGAACACTGAAGCTTTCTTT
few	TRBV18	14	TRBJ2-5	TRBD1	CASSLSGTGETQYF	TGTGCCAGCTCACTATCCGGGACAGGGGAGACCCAGTACTTC
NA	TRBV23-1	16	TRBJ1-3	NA	CASTKLKGHSGNTIYF	TGCGCCAGTACAAAGTTGAAGGGGCACTCTGGAAACACCATATATTTT
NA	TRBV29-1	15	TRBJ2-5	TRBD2	CSSWTSGSGGETQYF	TGCAGCTCATGGACTAGCGGGAGCGGGGGGGAGACCCAGTACTTC
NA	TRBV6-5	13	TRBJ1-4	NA	CAVGGPTNEKLFF	TGTGCCGTCGGGGGGCCGACTAATGAAAAACTGTTTTTT
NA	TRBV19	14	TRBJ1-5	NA	CASSISVGNQPQHF	TGTGCCAGTAGTATAAGTGTCGGGAATCAGCCCCAGCATTTT
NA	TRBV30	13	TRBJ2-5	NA	CAWSVQADETQYF	TGTGCCTGGAGTGTACAGGCTGATGAGACCCAGTACTTC
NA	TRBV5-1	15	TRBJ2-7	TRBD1	CASSPGQGSSYEQYF	TGCGCCAGCAGCCCGGGACAGGGGTCCTCCTACGAGCAGTACTTC
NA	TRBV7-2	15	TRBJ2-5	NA	CASSLAAGYQETQYF	TGTGCCAGCAGCTTAGCGGCGGGGTACCAAGAGACCCAGTACTTC
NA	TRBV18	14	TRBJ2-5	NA	CASSPRDSQEPQYF	TGTGCCAGCTCACCACGGGACTCTCAAGAGCCCCAGTACTTC
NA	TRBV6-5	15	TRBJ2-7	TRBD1	CASRQGQSPTYEQYF	TGTGCCAGCAGGCAGGGACAGTCACCTACCTACGAGCAGTACTTC
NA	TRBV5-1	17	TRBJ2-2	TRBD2	CASSLGTSGRASGELFF	TGCGCCAGCAGCTTGGGGACTAGCGGGAGGGCCTCCGGGGAGCTGTTTTTT
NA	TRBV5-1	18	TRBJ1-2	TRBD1	CASSWGGGQDPNRDGYTF	TGCGCCAGCAGTTGGGGAGGGGGACAGGATCCGAATCGAGATGGCTACACCTTC
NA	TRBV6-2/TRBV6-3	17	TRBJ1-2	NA	CASSYLRTRASTYGYTF	TGTGCCAGCAGTTACCTCCGGACTCGGGCGAGTACCTATGGCTACACCTTC
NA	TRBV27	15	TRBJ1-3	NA	CASSNDSFSGNTIYF	TGTGCCAGCAGTAACGACAGTTTCTCTGGAAACACCATATATTTT
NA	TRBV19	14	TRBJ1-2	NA	CASSTRGPNYGYTF	TGTGCCAGTAGTACGCGGGGACCAAACTATGGCTACACCTTC
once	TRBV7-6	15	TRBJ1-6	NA	CASSLGPGANSPLHF	TGTGCCAGCAGCTTAGGGCCAGGGGCTAATTCACCCCTCCACTTT
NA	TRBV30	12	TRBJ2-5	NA	CAALGAQETQYF	TGTGCCGCCCTGGGGGCACAAGAGACCCAGTACTTC
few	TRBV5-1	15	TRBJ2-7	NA	CASSLRWGSSYEQYF	TGCGCCAGCAGCTTGAGATGGGGCAGCTCCTACGAGCAGTACTTC
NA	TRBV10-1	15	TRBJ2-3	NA	CASNDPSSVPDTQYF	TGCGCCAGCAATGACCCATCTAGCGTTCCAGATACGCAGTATTTT
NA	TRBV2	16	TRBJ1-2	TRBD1	CASSGPKDRANYGYTF	TGTGCCAGCAGTGGCCCTAAGGACAGGGCAAACTATGGCTACACCTTC
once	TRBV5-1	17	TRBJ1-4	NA	CASSLEAGKATNEKLFF	TGCGCCAGCAGCTTGGAGGCAGGGAAGGCAACTAATGAAAAACTGTTTTTT